The following is a TCR beta chain sequence with its context. Its antigen is unknown. The data stem from a study of cytomegalovirus exposure and HLA in healthy donors. Study in general: In a previous analysis, 117 million unique TCR beta sequences were found from 150 million to 200 million T cells. An early data release held some 85 million unique TCRs from HLA-typed donors. Ancestry clustering placed around 80% of some 400 genotyped donors in the Caucasian-associated cluster.

PCR primers comprised 60 Vbeta and 13 Jbeta primers. Measured with immunoSEQ multiplex PCR; TCRdb has only the in-frame clones, and not every one. The data show roughly 110,000 clones, with 67% seen just once and about 8.3% held by the top ten. Study outcomes and limitations: The likely explanation for a cluster of highly shared sequence variants was sequencing artifact.

The source of this sequence is a man between 18 and 29 years old in good health and CMV-seropositive. Source material: PBMCs.

The CDR3 region is CASSSPGNPTNEKLFF. The CDR3 bases are TGTGCCAGCAGTTCTCCGGGTAATCCAACTAATGAAAAACTGTTTTTT. This sequence joins TRBV7-9 and TRBJ1-4; no clear D gene. CDR3 size: 16 residues. Trimming pared 6 bases from V and 0 bases from J, leaving 14 bases between. The germline V gene has CDR1 SEHNR and CDR2 FQNEAQ (reference sequence).